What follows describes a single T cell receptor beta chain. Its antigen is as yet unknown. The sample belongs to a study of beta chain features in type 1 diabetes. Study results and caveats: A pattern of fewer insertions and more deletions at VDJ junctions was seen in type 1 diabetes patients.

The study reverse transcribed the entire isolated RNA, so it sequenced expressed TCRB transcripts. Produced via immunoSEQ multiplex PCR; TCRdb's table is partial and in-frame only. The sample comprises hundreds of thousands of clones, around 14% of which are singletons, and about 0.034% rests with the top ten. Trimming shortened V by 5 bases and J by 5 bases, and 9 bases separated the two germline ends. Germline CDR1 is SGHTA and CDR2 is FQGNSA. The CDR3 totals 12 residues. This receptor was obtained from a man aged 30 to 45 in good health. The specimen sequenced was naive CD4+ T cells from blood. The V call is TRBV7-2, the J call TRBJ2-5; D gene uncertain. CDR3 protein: CASSPNDETQYF. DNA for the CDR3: TGTGCCAGCAGCCCAAACGACGAGACCCAGTACTTC.